This T cell receptor (beta chain) stems from a study of blood T cell repertoires in COVID-19. Looking at the study overall: Donors in the United States, Italy and Spain gave samples during acute or convalescent COVID-19. From T cells, B-cell-depleted T cells, or PBMCs came the material, which was cDNA or gDNA.

In the study's own analysis: For nucleated cells, counts were estimated from reference gene primer amplification. Sequencing was performed with immunoSEQ multiplex PCR; in TCRdb, only in-frame clones are kept and a portion is missing. The DNA gave D and trimming, while V, J and clone size come from that table. The table includes 50,000 to 55,000 clones, around nine tenths detected once. The CDR3 runs to 16 residues. Germline lookup yields CDR1 MRHNA and CDR2 SNTAGT. The ends lost 2 bases at V and 4 bases at J; junction bases unmatched: 8. The sequence was collected from a man in his fifties with acute or convalescent COVID-19. Sequences were obtained from peripheral blood. The chain has TRBV6-4 and TRBJ1-2; TRBD1 agrees at 9 bases. CDR3 loop: CASSDQFRTGVYGYTF. CDR3 nucleotide sequence: TGTGCCAGCAGTGACCAATTTAGGACAGGGGTCTATGGCTACACCTTC.